Each of the 18 T cell receptor beta chains below was sequenced from the same sample in a study of OX40 agonist ivuxolimab in advanced cancers. The table came from immunoSEQ multiplex PCR; TCRdb's copy has only in-frame clones and leaves some out. The data contain tens of thousands of clones, roughly 85% of them singletons. Sequences were derived from CD4+ or CD8+ T cells sorted from blood, sampled in a trial of the OX40 agonist ivuxolimab. These TCRs come from an adult with an advanced solid tumor such as melanoma, head and neck, liver or kidney cancer.

The gene calls are TRBV10-3 and TRBJ2-7, with a tentative D call TRBD1 (6 bases). Trimming left V 9 bases short and J 2 bases short, with 17 bases between. This CDR3 comprises 14 residues. The germline gives CDR1 ENHRY, CDR2 SYGVKD. CDR3 sequence reads: CAIRSPGDPYEQYF. The CDR3 DNA follows: TGTGCCATACGATCGCCAGGGGACCCCTACGAGCAGTACTTC.

The V and J genes are TRBV12-5 and TRBJ1-5; no firm D call. The length of the CDR3 is 13 residues. V was cut by 2 bases and J by 5 bases, with 7 bases left in between. Germline-derived CDR1 and CDR2 are LGHNT and FRNRAP. In DNA form, the CDR3 reads TGTGCTAGTGGTTTGAGGACGGATCAGCCCCAGCATTTT. As protein: CASGLRTDQPQHF.

The rearrangement joins TRBV5-1 to TRBJ2-2; 7 bases are a match to TRBD1. CDR3 size: 14 residues. Germline V lookup: CDR1 SGHRS, CDR2 YFSETQ. The junction had 7 bases not matched to a gene; V was cut back by 7 bases and J by 4 bases. The CDR3 region has the DNA TGCGCCAGCGCCAGGGGGACCACCACCGGGGAGCTGTTTTTT. Encoded protein: CASARGTTTGELFF.

V is TRBV2 and J is TRBJ1-6; D gene ambiguous. The CDR3 spans 14 residues. V lost 5 bases to trimming and J lost 1 base, with 6 bases between them. Germline CDR1 SNHLY, CDR2 FYNNEI. The CDR3 loop reads CASSQSSYNSPLHF. The CDR3 DNA sequence: TGTGCCAGCAGTCAGTCTTCCTATAATTCACCCCTCCACTTT.

V and J are TRBV5-1 and TRBJ1-1; 7 bases agree with TRBD1. The CDR3 extends over 14 amino acids. The germline V gene encodes CDR1 SGHRS and CDR2 YFSETQ. V was clipped by 3 bases and J by 6 bases; unmatched bases: 8. The CDR3 DNA sequence: TGCGCCAGCAGCTGGGGTGCAGGGGGGCCTGAAGCTTTCTTT. Its translation is CASSWGAGGPEAFF.

The chain links TRBV4-1 to TRBJ2-1, with D unresolved. The CDR3 is 16 residues long. Trimming shortened V by 8 bases and J by 6 bases, and 23 bases separated the two germline ends. Germline-derived CDR1 and CDR2 are MGHRA and YSYEKL. In nucleotides, the CDR3 is TGCGCCAGCGCCCCAAGCCCGAACAGACCCATCAATGAGCAGTTCTTC. It encodes CASAPSPNRPINEQFF.

The chain combines TRBV6-5 with TRBJ2-5, with 11 bases aligning to TRBD2. V shed 4 bases, J shed 3 bases, and the junction held 4 bases outside the gene matches. The germline V gene has CDR1 MNHEY and CDR2 SVGAGI. The CDR3 is 15 residues long. The CDR3 nucleotides read TGTGCCAGCAGTTCCAAGACTAGCGGGGAAGAGACCCAGTACTTC. Its translation: CASSSKTSGEETQYF.

This rearrangement joins TRBV18 to TRBJ1-5, with D perhaps TRBD1 (6 bases). The CDR3 totals 13 residues. Trimming stripped 3 bases from V and 7 bases from J, with 10 bases between. From germline, CDR1 is KGHSH and CDR2 LQKENI. The CDR3 region is CASSPGTSQPQHF. The CDR3 DNA reads TGTGCCAGCTCACCCGGGACATCCCAGCCCCAGCATTTT.

The chain carries TRBV27 and TRBJ2-1; 8 nucleotides line up with TRBD1. This CDR3 is built from 15 residues. V shed 0 bases, J shed 7 bases, and the junction held 5 bases outside the gene matches. Germline CDR1 is MNHEY and CDR2 is SMNVEV (reference sequence). The CDR3 spells CASSLSNRGRNEQFF. The CDR3 nucleotides read TGTGCCAGCAGTTTATCCAACAGGGGGAGGAATGAGCAGTTCTTC.

This clone was observed a few times. The chain joins TRBV7-9 to TRBJ1-2; a weak D match, TRBD1 (6 bases). Trimming took 3 bases from V and 2 from J, leaving 19 bases between them. The germline V gene has CDR1 SEHNR and CDR2 FQNEAQ (reference sequence). CDR3 length: 17 residues. The CDR3 region is CASSLTLDSNENYGYTF. In DNA, the CDR3 is TGTGCCAGCAGCTTGACTTTGGACAGTAACGAAAACTATGGCTACACCTTC.

The sample holds a few counts of this clone. With only one base between it and a far larger clone, this is likely a read error. V is TRBV4-2 and J is TRBJ1-5; the D gene is possibly TRBD1 (5 bases). Germline CDR1 and CDR2: LGHNA and YNFKEQ. There are 15 residues in the CDR3. V was cut by 0 bases and J by 1 base, with 7 bases left in between. This CDR3 reads CASSQDWDSNQPQHF. In nucleotides, the CDR3 is TGTGCCAGCAGCCAAGATTGGGACAGCAATCAGCCCCAGCATTTT.

V gene TRBV9 combines with J gene TRBJ2-3, with D hard to call. There are 14 residues in the CDR3. V was cut by 3 bases and J by 4 bases, with 12 bases left in between. Germline-derived CDR1 and CDR2 are SGDLS and YYNGEE. CDR3 nucleotide sequence: TGTGCCAGCAGCGCCAAGGTGTGGGCAGATACGCAGTATTTT. It is translated as CASSAKVWADTQYF. Full variable domain (rest looked up from reference TRBV9 and TRBJ2-3): DSGVTQTPKHLITATGQRVTLRCSPRSGDLSVYWYQQSLDQGLQFLIQYYNGEERAKGNILERFSAQQFPDLHSELNLSSLELGDSALYFCASSAKVWADTQYFGPGTRLTVL.

The genes are TRBV6-6 and TRBJ2-5; TRBD2 matches 12 bases. Germline lookup yields CDR1 MNHNY and CDR2 SVGAGI (reference sequence). This CDR3 is 16 amino acids long. V lost 6 bases to trimming and J lost 7 bases; unmatched junction nucleotides: 12. For the CDR3, the DNA is TGTGCCAGCAGCTTTCCGGGACTAGCGGGCGAAGGGACCCAGTACTTC. This sequence encodes CASSFPGLAGEGTQYF.

This clone has only a few counts. The rearrangement joins TRBV7-8 to TRBJ1-5; TRBD1 is a possible D gene (5 bases). The length of the CDR3 is 15 residues. Between the trimmed V and J ends, which lost 4 bases and 3 bases, there was a span of 13 bases. CDR1 is SGHVS, CDR2 FQNEAQ, per germline. The CDR3 loop is CASSSSDRPNQPQHF. DNA for the CDR3: TGTGCCAGCAGCTCCTCAGACAGACCCAATCAGCCCCAGCATTTT.

There are a few counts of this clone. The chain couples TRBV7-9 to TRBJ1-6; 7 nucleotides line up with TRBD1. The CDR3 is 15 amino acids. Per germline, CDR1 SEHNR and CDR2 FQNEAQ (reference sequence). The V segment lost 5 bases and the J segment 7 bases; nucleotides outside the gene matches: 8. This CDR3 reads CASSPTGTANSPLHF. CDR3 nucleotides: TGTGCCAGCAGCCCTACCGGGACAGCCAATTCACCCCTCCACTTT.

The CDR3 DNA follows: TGTGCCAGCAGCTCCAAGCCTCCTGCGGGGGGCACCTACGAGCAGTACTTC. This codes for CASSSKPPAGGTYEQYF. The chain has TRBV11-2 and TRBJ2-7; 8 bases map to TRBD2. The CDR3 extends over 17 amino acids. In germline, CDR1 is SGHAT, CDR2 FQNNGV. The V segment lost 4 bases and the J segment 2 bases; nucleotides outside the gene matches: 13.

V gene TRBV9 combines with J gene TRBJ2-5, with TRBD2 identical over 9 bases. Germline-derived CDR1 and CDR2 are SGDLS and YYNGEE. The CDR3 is 15 residues long. Trimming at V came to 4 bases and at J to 1 base, leaving 5 bases not matched to a gene. DNA of the CDR3: TGTGCCAGCAGCCCCCGACTAGCGGCCCAAGAGACCCAGTACTTC. Residues: CASSPRLAAQETQYF. Full variable domain (missing parts from reference TRBV9 and TRBJ2-5): DSGVTQTPKHLITATGQRVTLRCSPRSGDLSVYWYQQSLDQGLQFLIQYYNGEERAKGNILERFSAQQFPDLHSELNLSSLELGDSALYFCASSPRLAAQETQYFGPGTRLLVL.

This clone came up once. J is TRBJ1-2 and V is TRBV19, with D possibly being TRBD1 (6 bases). Trimming removed 1 base at V and 3 bases at J, with 9 bases between. In germline, CDR1 is LNHDA, CDR2 SQIVND (reference sequence). The CDR3 sequence is 14 residues long. The CDR3 reads CASSIVQGDYGYTF. The CDR3 DNA follows: TGTGCCAGTAGTATAGTACAGGGAGACTATGGCTACACCTTC.